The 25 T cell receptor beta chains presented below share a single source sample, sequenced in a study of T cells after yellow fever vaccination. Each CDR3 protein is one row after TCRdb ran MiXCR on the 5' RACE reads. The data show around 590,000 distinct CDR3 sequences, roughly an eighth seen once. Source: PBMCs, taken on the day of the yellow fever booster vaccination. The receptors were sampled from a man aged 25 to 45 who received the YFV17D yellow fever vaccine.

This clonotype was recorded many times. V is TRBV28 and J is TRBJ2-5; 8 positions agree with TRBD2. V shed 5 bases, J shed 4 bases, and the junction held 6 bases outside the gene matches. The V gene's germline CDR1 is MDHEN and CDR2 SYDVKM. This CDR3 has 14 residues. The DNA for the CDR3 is TGTGCCAGCAGTGTCGGGAGGGCCCCAGAGACCCAGTACTTC. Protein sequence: CASSVGRAPETQYF.

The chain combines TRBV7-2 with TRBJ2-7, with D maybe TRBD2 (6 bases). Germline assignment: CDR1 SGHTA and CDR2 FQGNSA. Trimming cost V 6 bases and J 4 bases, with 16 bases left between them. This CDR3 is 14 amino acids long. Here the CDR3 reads CASRTEAGRYEQYF. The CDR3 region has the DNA TGTGCCAGCAGGACCGAAGCGGGCCGGTACGAGCAGTACTTC.

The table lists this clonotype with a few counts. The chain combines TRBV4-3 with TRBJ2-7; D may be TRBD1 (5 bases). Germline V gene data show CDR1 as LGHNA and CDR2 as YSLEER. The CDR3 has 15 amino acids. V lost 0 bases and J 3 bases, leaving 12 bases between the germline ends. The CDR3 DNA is TGCGCCAGCAGCCAAGATTCGCAGGGCCTCTACGAGCAGTACTTC. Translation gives CASSQDSQGLYEQYF.

CDR3 DNA sequence: TGTGCCAGCAGTAGTCCCAGAGCAGGAGACACCATATATTTT. Protein product: CASSSPRAGDTIYF. V gene TRBV6-1 combines with J gene TRBJ1-3; no clear D gene. The CDR3 totals 14 residues. Trimming removed 5 bases at V and 8 bases at J, with 16 bases between. Germline assignment: CDR1 MNHNS and CDR2 SASEGT.

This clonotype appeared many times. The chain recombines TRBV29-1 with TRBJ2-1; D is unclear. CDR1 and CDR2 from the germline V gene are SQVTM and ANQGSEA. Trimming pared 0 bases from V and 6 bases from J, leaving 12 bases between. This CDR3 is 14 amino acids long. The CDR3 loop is CSVEDRRHPNEQFF. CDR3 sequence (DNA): TGCAGCGTTGAAGATCGGCGTCACCCCAATGAGCAGTTCTTC.

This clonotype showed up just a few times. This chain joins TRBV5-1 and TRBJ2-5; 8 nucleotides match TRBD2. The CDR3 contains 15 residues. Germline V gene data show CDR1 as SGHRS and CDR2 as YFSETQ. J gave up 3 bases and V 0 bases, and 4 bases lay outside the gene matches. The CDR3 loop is CASSLGGLGEETQYF. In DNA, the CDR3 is TGCGCCAGCAGCTTGGGGGGACTAGGAGAAGAGACCCAGTACTTC.

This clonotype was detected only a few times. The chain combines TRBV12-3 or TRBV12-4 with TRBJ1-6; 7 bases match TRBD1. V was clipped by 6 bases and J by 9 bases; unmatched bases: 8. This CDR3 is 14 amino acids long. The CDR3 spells CASSQTGFASPLHF. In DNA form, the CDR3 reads TGTGCCAGCAGCCAGACAGGGTTCGCTTCACCCCTCCACTTT.

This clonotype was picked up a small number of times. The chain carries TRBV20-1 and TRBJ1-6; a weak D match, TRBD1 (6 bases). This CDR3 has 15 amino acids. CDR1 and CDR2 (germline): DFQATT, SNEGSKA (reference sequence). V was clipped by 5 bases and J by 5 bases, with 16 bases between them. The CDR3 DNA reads TGCAGTGCTGCGCGGGACACACCAGATAATTCACCCCTCCACTTT. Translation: CSAARDTPDNSPLHF.

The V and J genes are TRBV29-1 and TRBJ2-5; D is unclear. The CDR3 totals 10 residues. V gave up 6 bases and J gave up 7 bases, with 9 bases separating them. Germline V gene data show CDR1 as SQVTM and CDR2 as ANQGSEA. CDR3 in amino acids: CSVVMGTQYF. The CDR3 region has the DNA TGCAGCGTGGTTATGGGGACCCAGTACTTC.

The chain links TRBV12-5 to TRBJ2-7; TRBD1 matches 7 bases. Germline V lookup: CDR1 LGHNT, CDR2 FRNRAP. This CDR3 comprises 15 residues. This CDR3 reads CATCQEETGSYEQYF. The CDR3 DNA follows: TGTGCCACCTGCCAAGAGGAGACAGGGTCATACGAGCAGTACTTC. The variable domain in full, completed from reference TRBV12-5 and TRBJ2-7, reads DARVTQTPRHKVTEMGQEVTMRCQPILGHNTVFWYRQTMMQGLELLAYFRNRAPLDDSGMPKDRFSAEMPDATLATLKIQPSEPRDSAVYFCATCQEETGSYEQYFGPGTRLTVT.

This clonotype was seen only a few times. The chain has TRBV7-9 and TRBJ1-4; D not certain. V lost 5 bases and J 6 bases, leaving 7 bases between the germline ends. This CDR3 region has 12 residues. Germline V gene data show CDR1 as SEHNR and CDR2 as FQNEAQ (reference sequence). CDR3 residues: CASSLNYEKLFF. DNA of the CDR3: TGTGCCAGCAGCCTGAACTATGAAAAACTGTTTTTT.

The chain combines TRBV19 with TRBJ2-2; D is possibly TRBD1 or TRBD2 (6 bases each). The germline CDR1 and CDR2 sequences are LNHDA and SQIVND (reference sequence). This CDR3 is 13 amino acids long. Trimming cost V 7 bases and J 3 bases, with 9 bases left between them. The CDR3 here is CASTGEDTGELFF. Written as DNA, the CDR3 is TGTGCCAGTACAGGGGAGGACACCGGGGAGCTGTTTTTT.

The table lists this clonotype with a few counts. The chain's CDR3 is CATKYTEAFF. As DNA, the CDR3 is TGTGCCACCAAATACACTGAAGCTTTCTTT. The V call is TRBV10-3, the J call TRBJ1-1, with D hard to call. The CDR3 runs to 10 residues. The V and J ends lost 10 bases and 3 bases respectively, with 6 bases between them. Germline lookup yields CDR1 ENHRY and CDR2 SYGVKD.

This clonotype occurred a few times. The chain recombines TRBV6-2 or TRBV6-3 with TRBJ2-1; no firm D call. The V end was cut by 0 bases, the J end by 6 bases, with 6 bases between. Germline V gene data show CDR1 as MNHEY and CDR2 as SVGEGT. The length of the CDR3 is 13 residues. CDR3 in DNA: TGTGCCAGCAGTTACTCGCTCCTCAATGAGCAGTTCTTC. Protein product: CASSYSLLNEQFF.

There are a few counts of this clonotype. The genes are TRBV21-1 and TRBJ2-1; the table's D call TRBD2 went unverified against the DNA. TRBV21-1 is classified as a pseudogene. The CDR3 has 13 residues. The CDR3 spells CASSPPRPRAAFF. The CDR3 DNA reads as TGTGCCAGCAGCCCCCCCCGACCGAGAGCCGCGTTCTTC.

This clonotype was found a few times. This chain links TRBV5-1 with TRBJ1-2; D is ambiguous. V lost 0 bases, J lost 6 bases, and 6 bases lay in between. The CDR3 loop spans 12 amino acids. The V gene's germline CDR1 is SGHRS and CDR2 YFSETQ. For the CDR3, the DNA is TGCGCCAGCAGCTTGGGGTTGAATGGCTACACCTTC. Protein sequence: CASSLGLNGYTF.

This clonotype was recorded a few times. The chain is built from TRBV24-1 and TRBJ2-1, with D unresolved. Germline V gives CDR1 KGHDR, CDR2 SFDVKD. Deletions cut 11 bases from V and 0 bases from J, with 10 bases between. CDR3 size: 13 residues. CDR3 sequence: CAIIVGSYNEQFF. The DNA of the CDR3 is TGTGCCATTATCGTGGGCTCCTACAATGAGCAGTTCTTC.

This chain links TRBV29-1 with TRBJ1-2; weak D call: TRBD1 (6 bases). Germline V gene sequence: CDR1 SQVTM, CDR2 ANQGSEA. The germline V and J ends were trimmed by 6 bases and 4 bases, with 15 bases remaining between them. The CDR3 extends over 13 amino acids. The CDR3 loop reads CSVHHRESYGYTF. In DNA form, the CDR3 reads TGCAGCGTCCACCACAGGGAATCCTATGGCTACACCTTC.

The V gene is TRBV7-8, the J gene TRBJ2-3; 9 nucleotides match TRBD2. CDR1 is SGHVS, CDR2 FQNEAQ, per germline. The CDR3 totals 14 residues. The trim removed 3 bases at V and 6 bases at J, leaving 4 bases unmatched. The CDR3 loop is CASSFAGGPDTQYF. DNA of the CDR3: TGTGCCAGCAGCTTTGCGGGAGGGCCGGATACGCAGTATTTT.

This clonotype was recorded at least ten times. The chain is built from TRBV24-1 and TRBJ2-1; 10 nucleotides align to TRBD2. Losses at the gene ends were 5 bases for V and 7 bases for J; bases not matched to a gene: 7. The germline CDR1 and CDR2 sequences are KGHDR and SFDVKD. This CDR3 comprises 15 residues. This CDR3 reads CATSVALAGVNEQFF. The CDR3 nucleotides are TGTGCCACCAGTGTGGCCCTAGCGGGAGTGAATGAGCAGTTCTTC.

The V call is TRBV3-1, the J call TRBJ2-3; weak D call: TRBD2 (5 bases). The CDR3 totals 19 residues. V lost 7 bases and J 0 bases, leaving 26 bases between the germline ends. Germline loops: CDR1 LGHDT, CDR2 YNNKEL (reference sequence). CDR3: CASTRLGPRGLSSTDTQYF. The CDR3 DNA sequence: TGTGCCAGCACCCGCTTAGGACCCCGCGGGCTCTCTAGCACAGATACGCAGTATTTT.

CDR3 sequence (DNA): TGTGCCAGCAGCCCCGATAGACTAGCGGGAGTATGGGAGCAGTACTTC. Translated, it gives CASSPDRLAGVWEQYF. The chain is built from TRBV7-2 and TRBJ2-7; 12 positions match TRBD2. The V gene end was trimmed by 5 bases and the J gene end by 7 bases; junction bases not matched to a gene: 12. This CDR3 contains 16 residues. Germline CDR1 and CDR2: SGHTA and FQGNSA.

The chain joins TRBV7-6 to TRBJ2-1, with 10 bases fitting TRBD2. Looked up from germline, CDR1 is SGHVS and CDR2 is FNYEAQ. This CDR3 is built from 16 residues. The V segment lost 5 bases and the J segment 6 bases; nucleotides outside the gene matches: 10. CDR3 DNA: TGTGCCAGCAGCCTAACCCCTGGACTAGCGGTCAATGAGCAGTTCTTC. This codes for CASSLTPGLAVNEQFF.

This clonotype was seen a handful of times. As DNA, the CDR3 is TGTGCCTTGGAGGAGAGCACCGGGGAGCTGTTTTTT. Translation: CALEESTGELFF. The chain recombines TRBV19 with TRBJ2-2, with a tentative D call TRBD2 (5 bases). V gave up 11 bases and J gave up 4 bases, with 11 bases separating them. The CDR3 contains 12 residues. Germline assignment: CDR1 LNHDA and CDR2 SQIVND (reference sequence). Full variable domain (rest looked up from reference TRBV19 and TRBJ2-2): DGGITQSPKYLFRKEGQNVTLSCEQNLNHDAMYWYRQDPGQGLRLIYYSQIVNDFQKGDIAEGYSVSREKKESFPLTVTSAQKNPTAFYLCALEESTGELFFGEGSRLTVL.

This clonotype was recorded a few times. The DNA for the CDR3 is TGTGCCAGCAGCCAAGAAGCGGGATTAGTCTACAATGAGCAGTTCTTC. Translating gives CASSQEAGLVYNEQFF. V usage is TRBV4-2 and J usage is TRBJ2-1; 7 nucleotides line up with TRBD2. This CDR3 has 16 amino acids. The V gene end was trimmed by 0 bases and the J gene end by 3 bases; junction bases not matched to a gene: 5. From germline, CDR1 is LGHNA and CDR2 YNFKEQ.